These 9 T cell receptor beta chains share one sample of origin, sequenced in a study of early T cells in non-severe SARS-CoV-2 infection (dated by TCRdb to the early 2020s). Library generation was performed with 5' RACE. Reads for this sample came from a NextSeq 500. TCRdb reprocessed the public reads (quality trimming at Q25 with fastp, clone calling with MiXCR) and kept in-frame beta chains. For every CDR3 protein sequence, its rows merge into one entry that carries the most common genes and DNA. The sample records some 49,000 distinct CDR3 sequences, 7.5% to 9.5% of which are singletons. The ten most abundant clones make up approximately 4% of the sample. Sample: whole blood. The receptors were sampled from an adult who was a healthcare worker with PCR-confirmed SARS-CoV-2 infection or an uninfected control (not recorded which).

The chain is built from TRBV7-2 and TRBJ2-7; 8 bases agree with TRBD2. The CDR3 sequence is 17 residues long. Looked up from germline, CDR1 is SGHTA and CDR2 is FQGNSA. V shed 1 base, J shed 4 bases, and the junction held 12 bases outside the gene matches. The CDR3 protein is CASSLDRVGRAVYEQYF. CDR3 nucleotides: TGTGCCAGCAGCTTAGACCGTGTCGGGAGGGCCGTGTACGAGCAGTACTTC.

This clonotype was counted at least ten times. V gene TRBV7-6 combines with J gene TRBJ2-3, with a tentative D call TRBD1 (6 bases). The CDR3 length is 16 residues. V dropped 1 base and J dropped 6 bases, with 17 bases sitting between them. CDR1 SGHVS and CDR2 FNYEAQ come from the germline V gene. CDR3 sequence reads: CASSLGGGPGKDTQYF. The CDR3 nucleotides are TGTGCCAGCAGCTTAGGAGGGGGTCCCGGTAAGGATACGCAGTATTTT.

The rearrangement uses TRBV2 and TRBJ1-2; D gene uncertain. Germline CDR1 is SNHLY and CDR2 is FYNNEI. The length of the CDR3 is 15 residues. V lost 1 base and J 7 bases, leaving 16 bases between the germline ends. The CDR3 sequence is CASSEEAQEIGGYTF. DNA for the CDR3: TGTGCCAGCAGTGAAGAGGCCCAGGAAATAGGTGGCTACACCTTC. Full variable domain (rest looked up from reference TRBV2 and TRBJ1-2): EPEVTQTPSHQVTQMGQEVILRCVPISNHLYFYWYRQILGQKVEFLVSFYNNEISEKSEIFDDQFSVERPDGSNFTLKIRSTKLEDSAMYFCASSEEAQEIGGYTFGSGTRLTVV.

This chain's CDR3 is CASSGLAGETQYF. CDR3 nucleotides: TGTGCCAGCAGCGGACTAGCGGGGGAGACCCAGTACTTC. V is TRBV3-1 and J is TRBJ2-5, with 12 bases aligning to TRBD2. Losses at the gene ends were 5 bases for V and 5 bases for J; bases not matched to a gene: 0. In germline, CDR1 is LGHDT, CDR2 YNNKEL (reference sequence). The CDR3 has 13 amino acids.

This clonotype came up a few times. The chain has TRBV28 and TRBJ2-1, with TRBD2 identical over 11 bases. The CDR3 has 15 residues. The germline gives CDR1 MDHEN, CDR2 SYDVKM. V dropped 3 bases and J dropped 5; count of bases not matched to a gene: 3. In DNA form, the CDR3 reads TGTGCCAGCAGTTTCTTAGCGGGAGGGGACAATGAGCAGTTCTTC. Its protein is CASSFLAGGDNEQFF.

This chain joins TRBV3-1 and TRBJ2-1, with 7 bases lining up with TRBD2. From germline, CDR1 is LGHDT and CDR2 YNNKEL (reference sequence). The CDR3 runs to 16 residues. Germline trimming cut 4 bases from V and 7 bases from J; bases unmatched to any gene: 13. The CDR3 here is CASSLGGAGGGNEQFF. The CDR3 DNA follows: TGTGCCAGCAGCCTGGGAGGGGCTGGTGGGGGTAATGAGCAGTTCTTC.

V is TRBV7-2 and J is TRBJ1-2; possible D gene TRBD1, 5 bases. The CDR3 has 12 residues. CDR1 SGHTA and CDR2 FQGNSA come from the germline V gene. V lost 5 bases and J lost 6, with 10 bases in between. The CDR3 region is CASSENRNGYTF. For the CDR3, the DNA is TGTGCCAGCAGCGAAAACAGGAATGGCTACACCTTC. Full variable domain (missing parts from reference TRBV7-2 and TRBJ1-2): GAGVSQSPSNKVTEKGKDVELRCDPISGHTALYWYRQSLGQGLEFLIYFQGNSAPDKSGLPSDRFSAERTGGSVSTLTIQRTQQEDSAVYLCASSENRNGYTFGSGTRLTVV.

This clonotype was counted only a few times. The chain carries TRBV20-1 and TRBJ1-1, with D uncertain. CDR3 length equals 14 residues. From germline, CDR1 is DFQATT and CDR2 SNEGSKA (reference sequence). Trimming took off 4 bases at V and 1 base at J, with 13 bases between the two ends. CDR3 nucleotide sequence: TGCAGTGCTACCCCCGGTGTCAGGAACACTGAAGCTTTCTTT. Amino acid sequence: CSATPGVRNTEAFF.

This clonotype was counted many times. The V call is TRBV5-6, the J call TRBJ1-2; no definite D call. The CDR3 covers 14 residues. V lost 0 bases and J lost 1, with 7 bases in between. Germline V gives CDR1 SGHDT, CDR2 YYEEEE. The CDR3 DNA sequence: TGTGCCAGCAGCTTGGTAGGGCGTAACTATGGCTACACCTTC. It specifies CASSLVGRNYGYTF.